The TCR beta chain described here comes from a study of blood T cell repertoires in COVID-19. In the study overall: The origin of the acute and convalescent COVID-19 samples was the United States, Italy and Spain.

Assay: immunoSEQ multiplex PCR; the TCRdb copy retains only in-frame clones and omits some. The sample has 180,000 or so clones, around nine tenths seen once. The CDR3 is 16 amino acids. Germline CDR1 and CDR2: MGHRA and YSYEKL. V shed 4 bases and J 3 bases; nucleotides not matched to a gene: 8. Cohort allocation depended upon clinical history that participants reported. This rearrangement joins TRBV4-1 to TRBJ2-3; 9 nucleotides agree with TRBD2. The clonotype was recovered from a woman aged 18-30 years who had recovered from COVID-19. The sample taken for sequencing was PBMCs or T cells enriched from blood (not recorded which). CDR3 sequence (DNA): TGCGCCAGCAGCCGAGTAGCGGGAGCGCGGACAGATACGCAGTATTTT. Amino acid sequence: CASSRVAGARTDTQYF.